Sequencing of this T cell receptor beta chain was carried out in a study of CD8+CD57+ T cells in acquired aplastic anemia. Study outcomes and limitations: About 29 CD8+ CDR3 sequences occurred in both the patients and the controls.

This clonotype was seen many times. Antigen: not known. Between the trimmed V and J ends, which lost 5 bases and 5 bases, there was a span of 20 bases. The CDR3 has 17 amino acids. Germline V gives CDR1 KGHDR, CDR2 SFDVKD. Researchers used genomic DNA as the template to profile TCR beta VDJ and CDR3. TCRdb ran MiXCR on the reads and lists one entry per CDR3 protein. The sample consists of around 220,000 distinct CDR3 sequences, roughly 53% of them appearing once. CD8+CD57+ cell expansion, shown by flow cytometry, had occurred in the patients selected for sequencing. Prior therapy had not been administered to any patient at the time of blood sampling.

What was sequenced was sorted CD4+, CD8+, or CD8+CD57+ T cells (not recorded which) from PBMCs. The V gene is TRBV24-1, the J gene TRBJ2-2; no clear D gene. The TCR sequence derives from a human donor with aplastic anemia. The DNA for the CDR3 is TGTGCCACCAGTGGTGGTTCTGGGGTGGAAAAAACCGGGGAGCTGTTTTTT. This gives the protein CATSGGSGVEKTGELFF.